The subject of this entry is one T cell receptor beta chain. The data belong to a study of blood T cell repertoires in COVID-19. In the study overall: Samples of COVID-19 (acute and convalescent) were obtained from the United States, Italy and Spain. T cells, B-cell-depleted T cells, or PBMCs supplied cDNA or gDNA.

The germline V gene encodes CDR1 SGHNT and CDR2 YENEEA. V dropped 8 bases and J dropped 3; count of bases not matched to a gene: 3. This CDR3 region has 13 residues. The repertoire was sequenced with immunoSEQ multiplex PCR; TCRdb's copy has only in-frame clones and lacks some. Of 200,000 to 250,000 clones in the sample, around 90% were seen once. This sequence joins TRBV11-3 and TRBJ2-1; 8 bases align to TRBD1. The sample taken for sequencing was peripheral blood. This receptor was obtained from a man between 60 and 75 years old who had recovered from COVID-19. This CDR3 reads CASGQGSYNEQFF. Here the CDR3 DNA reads TGTGCCAGCGGACAGGGTAGCTACAATGAGCAGTTCTTC.